A single sample is the source of the 3 T cell receptor beta chains below, sequenced in a study of CD8 T cells in Susac syndrome. RNA amounts of about 0.5 to 1 ug underwent reverse transcription with random hexamers. MiXCR was run by TCRdb on the immunoSEQ multiplex PCR reads, yielding one entry per CDR3 protein. The sample consists of 150,000 to 200,000 distinct CDR3 sequences, 95% of them appearing once. The sequenced material came from CD8+ T cells from PBMCs. The source of these receptors is a human donor with multiple sclerosis.

This chain joins TRBV20-1 and TRBJ2-3; TRBD2 aligns across 11 bases. After removal of 8 bases from V and 4 bases from J, the junction contained 2 bases not matched to a gene. The germline V gene encodes CDR1 DFQATT and CDR2 SNEGSKA (reference sequence). The CDR3 has 12 amino acids. The CDR3 DNA reads TGCAGTCGGACTAGCGGGCCAGATACGCAGTATTTT. Its translation is CSRTSGPDTQYF.

This clonotype was counted a single time. The V call is TRBV28, the J call TRBJ2-4, with TRBD2 as a possible D gene (5 bases). Between the trimmed V and J ends, which lost 6 bases and 9 bases, there was a span of 12 bases. The germline gives CDR1 MDHEN, CDR2 SYDVKM. The CDR3 is made up of 12 amino acids. CDR3 sequence reads: CASSPPAGIQYF. CDR3 nucleotides: TGTGCCAGCAGCCCGCCGGCGGGCATTCAGTACTTC.

This clonotype was counted once. The chain combines TRBV20-1 with TRBJ2-3; 13 bases fit TRBD2. Trimming at V came to 5 bases and at J to 6 bases, leaving 5 bases not matched to a gene. Germline V gives CDR1 DFQATT, CDR2 SNEGSKA (reference sequence). This CDR3 has 14 amino acids. The CDR3: CSAPTSGGPDTQYF. In DNA form, the CDR3 reads TGCAGTGCTCCGACTAGCGGGGGGCCCGATACGCAGTATTTT.